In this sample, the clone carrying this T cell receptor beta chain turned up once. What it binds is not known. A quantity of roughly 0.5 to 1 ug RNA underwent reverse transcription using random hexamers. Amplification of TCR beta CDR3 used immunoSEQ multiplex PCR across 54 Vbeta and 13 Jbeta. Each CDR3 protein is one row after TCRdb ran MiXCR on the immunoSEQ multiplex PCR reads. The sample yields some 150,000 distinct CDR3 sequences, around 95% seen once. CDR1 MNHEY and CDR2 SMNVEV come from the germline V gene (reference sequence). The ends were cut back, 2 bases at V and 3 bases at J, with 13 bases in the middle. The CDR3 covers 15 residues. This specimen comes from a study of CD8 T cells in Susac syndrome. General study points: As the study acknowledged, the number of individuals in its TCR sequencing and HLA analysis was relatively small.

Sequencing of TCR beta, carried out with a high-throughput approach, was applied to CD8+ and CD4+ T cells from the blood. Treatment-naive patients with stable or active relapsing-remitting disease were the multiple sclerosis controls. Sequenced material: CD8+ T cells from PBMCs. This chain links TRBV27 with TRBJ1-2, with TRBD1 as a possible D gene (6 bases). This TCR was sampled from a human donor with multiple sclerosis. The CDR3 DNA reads TGTGCCAGCAGTTTACTGGCAGGGGATTACTATGGCTACACCTTC. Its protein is CASSLLAGDYYGYTF.